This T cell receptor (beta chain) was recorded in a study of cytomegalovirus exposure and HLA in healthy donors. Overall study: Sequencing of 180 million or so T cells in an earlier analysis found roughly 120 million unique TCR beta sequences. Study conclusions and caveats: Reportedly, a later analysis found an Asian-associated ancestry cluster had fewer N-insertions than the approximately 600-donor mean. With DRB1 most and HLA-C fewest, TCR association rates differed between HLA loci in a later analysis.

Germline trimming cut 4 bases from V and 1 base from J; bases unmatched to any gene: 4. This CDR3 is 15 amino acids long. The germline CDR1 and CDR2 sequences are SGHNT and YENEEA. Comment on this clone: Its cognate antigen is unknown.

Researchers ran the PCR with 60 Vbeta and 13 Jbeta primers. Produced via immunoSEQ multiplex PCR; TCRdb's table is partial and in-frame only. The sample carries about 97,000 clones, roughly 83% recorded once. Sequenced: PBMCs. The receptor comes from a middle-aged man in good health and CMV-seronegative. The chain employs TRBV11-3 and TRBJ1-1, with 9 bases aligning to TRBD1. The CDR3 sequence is CASSWGQGQNTEAFF. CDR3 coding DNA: TGTGCCAGCAGCTGGGGACAGGGTCAGAACACTGAAGCTTTCTTT.